This T cell receptor (beta chain) was captured in a study of shared clonotypes between healthy human individuals. Sorted-subset replicate PCR reactions were performed with around 200 ng DNA, corresponding to roughly 27,000 T cell genomes. This table comes from immunoSEQ multiplex PCR, and its TCRdb copy is limited to in-frame clones, with some not included. The table includes about 2.1 million clones, 93% detected once. The V end was cut by 7 bases, the J end by 2 bases, with 12 bases between. From germline, CDR1 is MNHNY and CDR2 SVGAGI (reference sequence). The CDR3 spans 13 residues. As defined, naive CD8 cells were CD45RO-negative and positively selected for CCR7, with terminally differentiated effector memory CD45RA+ cells excluded.

The rearrangement links TRBV6-6 to TRBJ2-7; D is uncertain. This TCR derives from a man between 18 and 29 years old in good health. Some clones in this sample may be carry-over from other donors' samples. Material: naive CD8+ T cells from PBMCs. The CDR3 bases are TGTGCCAGCAACCAGGACGGCCCCTACGAGCAGTACTTC. Its protein is CASNQDGPYEQYF.